The 15 T cell receptor beta chains below were found in one sample sequenced in a study of blood T cell repertoires in COVID-19. Sequenced by immunoSEQ multiplex PCR; TCRdb stores in-frame clones only, minus some. The sample includes about 380,000 clones, around 92% seen only once; the top ten take around 1.2%. Sequenced input: peripheral blood. The receptors were gathered from a man aged 35-49 years with acute or convalescent COVID-19.

V and J are TRBV6-5 and TRBJ1-2; D unresolved. The V gene's germline CDR1 is MNHEY and CDR2 SVGAGI. V lost 6 bases and J lost 7, with 18 bases in between. The CDR3 runs 14 residues. The CDR3 DNA reads as TGTGCCAGCAGGCCCTCGGCGGGTTTCGCTGGCTACACCTTC. It yields the protein CASRPSAGFAGYTF.

This clone showed up just a few times. The V call is TRBV24-1, the J call TRBJ2-7; 8 bases match TRBD1. The CDR3 runs to 15 residues. Germline trimming cut 2 bases from V and 3 bases from J; bases unmatched to any gene: 5. Germline assignment: CDR1 KGHDR and CDR2 SFDVKD. CDR3 loop: CATSDSSGTGYEQYF. The CDR3 bases are TGTGCCACCAGTGATTCCTCCGGGACAGGCTACGAGCAGTACTTC.

The CDR3 coding sequence is TGTGCCAGCTCACCGGACAGGGGAGCTGAAGCTTTCTTT. Its translation is CASSPDRGAEAFF. The chain recombines TRBV18 with TRBJ1-1; 9 positions match TRBD1. The CDR3 extends over 13 amino acids. V lost 3 bases and J lost 6; bases outside the gene matches: 2. Germline-derived CDR1 and CDR2 are KGHSH and LQKENI.

This chain uses TRBV27 with TRBJ2-1; the D gene is possibly TRBD2 (5 bases). Trimming stripped 2 bases from V and 8 bases from J, with 19 bases between. This CDR3 region has 16 residues. Germline V gene lookup returns CDR1 MNHEY and CDR2 SMNVEV (reference sequence). The CDR3 protein is CASSLALRTRYDEQFF. As DNA, the CDR3 is TGTGCCAGCAGTTTAGCCTTACGAACTAGGTATGATGAGCAGTTCTTC.

This sequence joins TRBV27 and TRBJ1-1, with no clear D. The V gene's germline CDR1 is MNHEY and CDR2 SMNVEV (reference sequence). V was pared by 6 bases and J by 0 bases, with 11 bases between. The CDR3 has 14 amino acids. The CDR3 here is CASSQNMMNTEAFF. Here the CDR3 DNA reads TGTGCCAGCAGCCAGAACATGATGAACACTGAAGCTTTCTTT.

The chain combines TRBV7-2 with TRBJ1-1; D might be TRBD1 (5 bases). The CDR3 totals 15 residues. CDR1 and CDR2 (germline): SGHTA, FQGNSA. Trimming pared 3 bases from V and 1 base from J, leaving 12 bases between. The CDR3 coding sequence is TGTGCCAGCAGCTTTTCGACAGCCGGGAACACTGAAGCTTTCTTT. This translates into CASSFSTAGNTEAFF.

The V and J genes are TRBV6-5 and TRBJ1-2; 10 nucleotides match TRBD1. J was trimmed by 8 bases and V by 6 bases; bases with no gene match: 6. From germline, CDR1 is MNHEY and CDR2 SVGAGI. The CDR3 consists of 13 residues. CDR3 region: CASSGTGAGGYTF. The CDR3 DNA reads TGTGCCAGCAGCGGGACAGGGGCTGGAGGCTACACCTTC.

This clone is a singleton in its sample. J is TRBJ2-3 and V is TRBV6-5; D remains unclear. The V end was cut by 8 bases, the J end by 4 bases, with 19 bases between. Germline lookup yields CDR1 MNHEY and CDR2 SVGAGI. CDR3 size: 15 residues. The CDR3 DNA sequence: TGTGCCAGCGCCCCAAGCACAGTTCTCTCAGATACGCAGTATTTT. This codes for CASAPSTVLSDTQYF.

There are a few counts of this clone. V gene TRBV6-5 combines with J gene TRBJ1-6, with D hard to call. Germline V gene data show CDR1 as MNHEY and CDR2 as SVGAGI. V was shortened by 8 bases and J by 0 bases, with 8 bases between the two germline ends. The CDR3 covers 14 residues. The CDR3 region is CASCRASYNSPLHF. The CDR3 coding sequence is TGTGCCAGCTGCCGAGCCTCCTATAATTCACCCCTCCACTTT.

This chain uses TRBV5-1 with TRBJ2-3; D is perhaps TRBD2 (5 bases). The CDR3 has 16 amino acids. Trimming shortened V by 5 bases and J by 2 bases, and 18 bases separated the two germline ends. CDR1 is SGHRS and CDR2 is YFSETQ in the germline V gene. The CDR3 DNA reads as TGCGCCAGCAGTCCTGAAAGCGGAGCCCTCACAGATACGCAGTATTTT. It yields the protein CASSPESGALTDTQYF.

CDR3 coding DNA: TGTGCCAGCAGCCAGCTTACAGTAGATAACTATGGCTACACCTTC. Translating it yields CASSQLTVDNYGYTF. The chain has TRBV14 and TRBJ1-2, with no clear D. V was clipped by 3 bases and J by 1 base, with 12 bases between them. The length of the CDR3 is 15 residues. Germline lookup yields CDR1 SGHDN and CDR2 FVKESK.

The gene calls are TRBV6-2 or TRBV6-3 and TRBJ2-7; possibly TRBD1 for D (7 bases). The CDR3 runs to 19 residues. V was trimmed by 2 bases and J by 1 base, leaving 24 bases between them. Germline V lookup: CDR1 MNHEY, CDR2 SVGEGT. The CDR3: CASSYGPGGMPMPSYEQYF. CDR3 coding DNA: TGTGCCAGCAGTTACGGCCCAGGGGGGATGCCAATGCCGTCCTACGAGCAGTACTTC.

The V call is TRBV4-1, the J call TRBJ2-1; a possible D gene is TRBD2 (5 bases). V dropped 4 bases and J dropped 0 bases, with 16 bases sitting between them. The germline V gene encodes CDR1 MGHRA and CDR2 YSYEKL. There are 17 residues in the CDR3. Here the CDR3 reads CASSPWGAKSSYNEQFF. The CDR3 DNA follows: TGCGCCAGCAGCCCCTGGGGAGCGAAAAGCTCCTACAATGAGCAGTTCTTC.

The CDR3 loop is CASSLSGRATEQYF. CDR3 in DNA: TGTGCCAGCAGCCTTAGCGGGAGGGCCACCGAGCAGTACTTC. This rearrangement joins TRBV14 to TRBJ2-7; 11 positions agree with TRBD2. Germline-derived CDR1 and CDR2 are SGHDN and FVKESK. The CDR3 totals 14 residues. V gave up 4 bases and J gave up 6 bases; unmatched junction bases: 5.

This clone was recorded once. This sequence joins TRBV19 and TRBJ1-1; D not resolved. The V end was cut by 2 bases, the J end by 0 bases, with 7 bases between. CDR3 length equals 14 residues. Germline loops: CDR1 LNHDA, CDR2 SQIVND (reference sequence). DNA for the CDR3: TGTGCCAGTAGTATAAATCCCATGAACACTGAAGCTTTCTTT. Its translation: CASSINPMNTEAFF. Full variable domain (outside the CDR3, taken from reference TRBV19 and TRBJ1-1): DGGITQSPKYLFRKEGQNVTLSCEQNLNHDAMYWYRQDPGQGLRLIYYSQIVNDFQKGDIAEGYSVSREKKESFPLTVTSAQKNPTAFYLCASSINPMNTEAFFGQGTRLTVV.